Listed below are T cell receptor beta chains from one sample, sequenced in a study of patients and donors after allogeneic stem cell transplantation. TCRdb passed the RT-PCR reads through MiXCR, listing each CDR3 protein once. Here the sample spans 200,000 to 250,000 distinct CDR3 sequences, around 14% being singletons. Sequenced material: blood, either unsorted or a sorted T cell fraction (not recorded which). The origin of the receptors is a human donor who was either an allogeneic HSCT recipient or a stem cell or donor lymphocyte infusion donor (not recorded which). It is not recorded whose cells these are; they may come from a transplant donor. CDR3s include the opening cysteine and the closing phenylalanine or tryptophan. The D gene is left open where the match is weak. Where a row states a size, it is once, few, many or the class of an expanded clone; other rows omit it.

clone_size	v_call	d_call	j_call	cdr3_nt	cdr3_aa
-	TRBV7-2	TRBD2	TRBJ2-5	TGTGCCAGCAGCTCTAGGGAGCGGGGGCAAGAGACCCAGTACTTC	CASSSRERGQETQYF
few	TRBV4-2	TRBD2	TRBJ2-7	TGTGCCAGCAGCCAACCGCTGGGACTAGCGGGGGGCAACTCCTACGAGCAGTACTTC	CASSQPLGLAGGNSYEQYF
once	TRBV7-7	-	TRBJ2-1	TGTGCTAGCAGCTTAGGTGGGTGGAAGACGGGGTCATACAATGAGCAGTTCTTC	CASSLGGWKTGSYNEQFF
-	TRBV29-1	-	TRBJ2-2	TGCAGCGTTGTCCCCGGGCCATCAAACACCGGGGAGCTGTTTTTT	CSVVPGPSNTGELFF
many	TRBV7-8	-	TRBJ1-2	TGTGCCAGCAGCTTAGGGGGTGACAGCGGCTACACCTTC	CASSLGGDSGYTF
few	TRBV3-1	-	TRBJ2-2	TGTGCCAGCAGCCAACGGAGGGGGGGGGAGAACACCGGGGAGCTGTTTTTT	CASSQRRGGENTGELFF
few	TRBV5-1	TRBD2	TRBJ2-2	TGCGCCAGCAGGCACGGGACTAGCGACACCGGGGAGCTGTTTTTT	CASRHGTSDTGELFF
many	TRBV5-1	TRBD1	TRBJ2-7	TGCGCCAGCAGCGGCAGGGGGCGGGTTAGCTCCTACGAGCAGTACTTC	CASSGRGRVSSYEQYF
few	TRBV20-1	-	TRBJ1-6	TGCAGTGCTAGAGAGGGGGCAGGGGTCAATTCACCCCTCCACTTT	CSAREGAGVNSPLHF
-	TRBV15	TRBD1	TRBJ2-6	TGTGCCACCAGGACAGGGGGGCGTACTGGGGCCAACGTCCTGACTTTC	CATRTGGRTGANVLTF
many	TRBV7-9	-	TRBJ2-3	TGTGCCAGCAGCCTTGACCTCACAGATACGCAGTATTTT	CASSLDLTDTQYF
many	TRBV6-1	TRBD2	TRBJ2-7	TGTGCCAGCAGTGAACAGACTAGCGGGAGAGGCGCGCAGTACTTC	CASSEQTSGRGAQYF
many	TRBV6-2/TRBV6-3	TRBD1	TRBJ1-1	TGTGCCAGCAGTTACCAAATGACAGGGACGAACACTGAAGCTTTCTTT	CASSYQMTGTNTEAFF
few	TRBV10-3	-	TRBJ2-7	TGTGCCATCAGTGAGTCAGGGACCTCCTACGAGCAGTACTTC	CAISESGTSYEQYF
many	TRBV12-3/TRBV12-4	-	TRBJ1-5	TGTGCCAGCATCAATGGGGGGAGCAATCAGCCCCAGCATTTT	CASINGGSNQPQHF
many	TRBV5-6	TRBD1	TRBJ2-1	TGTGCCAGCAGCTTCGGGACAGGGTTGTATGAGCAGTTCTTC	CASSFGTGLYEQFF
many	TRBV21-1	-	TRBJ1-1	TGTGCCAGCAGCAATCCCCGACAGCCAGTGAACACTGAAGCTTTCTTT	CASSNPRQPVNTEAFF
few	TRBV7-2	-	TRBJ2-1	TGTGCCAGCAGCTTAGCGGGCAGGGACCATGAGCAGTTCTTC	CASSLAGRDHEQFF
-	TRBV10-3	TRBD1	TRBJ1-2	TGTGCCATCCGGGACAGGGTAGTAGGTGGCTACACCTTC	CAIRDRVVGGYTF
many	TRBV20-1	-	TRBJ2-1	TGCAGTGCTAGAGATCCCAGGGTGTCTCCATACAATGAGCAGTTCTTC	CSARDPRVSPYNEQFF
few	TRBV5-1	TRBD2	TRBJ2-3	TGCGCCAGCAGCCTTGCGGGGGGGCGAGGCACAGATACGCAGTATTTT	CASSLAGGRGTDTQYF
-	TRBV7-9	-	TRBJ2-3	TGTGCCAGCAGCCCACCATATCGCCAGGGGAGGGATACGCAGTATTTT	CASSPPYRQGRDTQYF
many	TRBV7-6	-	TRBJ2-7	TGTGCCAGCAGCCCAGAACACCGCGTTACCTACGAGCAGTACTTC	CASSPEHRVTYEQYF
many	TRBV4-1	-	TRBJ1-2	TGCGCCAGCAGCCAAGATGAGGTCGTAAGCGGTGGCTACACCTTC	CASSQDEVVSGGYTF
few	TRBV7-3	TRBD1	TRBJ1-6	TGTGCCAGCAGCGCACAGGGGGCTGGTGGCTCACCCCTCCACTTT	CASSAQGAGGSPLHF
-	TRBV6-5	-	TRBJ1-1	TGTGCCAGCAGTTACTCGGTGGTTGGGGGGACTGAAGCTTTCTTT	CASSYSVVGGTEAFF
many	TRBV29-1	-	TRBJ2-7	TGCAGCGTAATACAGAGGAGCTCCTACGAGCAGTACTTC	CSVIQRSSYEQYF
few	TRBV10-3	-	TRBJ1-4	TGTGCCATCAGTGCCACACAGGAGATCAATGAAAAACTGTTTTTT	CAISATQEINEKLFF
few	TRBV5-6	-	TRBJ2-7	TGTGCCAGCAGCCCAGGACAGTCCCTACGAAGGTTTGGGCAGTACTTC	CASSPGQSLRRFGQYF
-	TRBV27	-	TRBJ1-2	TGTGCCAGCAGTTTATCGTTTCTAGCTAACTATGGCTACACCTTC	CASSLSFLANYGYTF
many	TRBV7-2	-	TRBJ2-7	TGTGCCAGCAGCTTAGGGCTAGGAACGAGCTCCTACGAGCAGTACTTC	CASSLGLGTSSYEQYF
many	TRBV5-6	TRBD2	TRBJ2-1	TGTGCCAGCAGCTTAAAGACTAGCGGGAGGGGAAATGAGCAGTTCTTC	CASSLKTSGRGNEQFF
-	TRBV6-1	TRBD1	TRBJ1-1	TGTGCCAGCACCCCCGGGACAGCTAACACTGAAGCTTTCTTT	CASTPGTANTEAFF
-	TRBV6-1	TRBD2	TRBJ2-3	TGTGCCAGCAGTGACCTAGGACTAGCGTCTAGCACAGATACGCAGTATTTT	CASSDLGLASSTDTQYF
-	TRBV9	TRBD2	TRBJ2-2	TGTGCCAGCGGAATTAGCGGGGGGGCCACTTTCGGGGAGCTGTTTTTT	CASGISGGATFGELFF
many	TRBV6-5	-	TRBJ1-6	TGTGCCAGCAGTTACTCCACAGGGAACTCACCCCTCCACTTT	CASSYSTGNSPLHF
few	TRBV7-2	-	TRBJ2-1	TGTGCCAGCTCCCCCGGGACTCTCACCTACAATGAGCAGTTCTTC	CASSPGTLTYNEQFF
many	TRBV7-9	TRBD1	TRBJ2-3	TGTGCCAGCAGCTTATATACAGGGGCGACAGATACGCAGTATTTT	CASSLYTGATDTQYF
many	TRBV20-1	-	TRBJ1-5	TGCAGTGCTAGAGATTACGGTCAGCCCCAGCATTTT	CSARDYGQPQHF
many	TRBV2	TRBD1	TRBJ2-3	TGTGCCAGCAGTGAACTGAGGGGGCGGTCGGATACGCAGTATTTT	CASSELRGRSDTQYF
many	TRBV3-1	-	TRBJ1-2	TGTGCCAGCAGCCAAGATCCCCAGGACGCTAACTATGGCTACACCTTC	CASSQDPQDANYGYTF
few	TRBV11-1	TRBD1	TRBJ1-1	TGTGCCAGCAGCTTAGGGACAGGACTTGCAGGGATAGGCACTGAAGCTTTCTTT	CASSLGTGLAGIGTEAFF
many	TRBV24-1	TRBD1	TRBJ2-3	TGTGCCACCAGAAACGACAGGGATTTCACAGATACGCAGTATTTT	CATRNDRDFTDTQYF
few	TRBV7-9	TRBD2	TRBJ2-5	TGTGCCAGCAGCCTCCCCGTAGGAGCGGGAGGTCGAGAGACCCAGTACTTC	CASSLPVGAGGRETQYF
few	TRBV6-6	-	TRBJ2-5	TGTGCCAGCAGTGCCCTGTCGGGGGAGACCCAGTACTTC	CASSALSGETQYF
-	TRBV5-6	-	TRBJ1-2	TGTGCCAGCACCTATGGGGGGAGTGGCTACACCTTC	CASTYGGSGYTF
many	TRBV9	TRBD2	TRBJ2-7	TGTGCCAGCAGCTCCCAAGCGGGGTTTGGCGAGCAGTACTTC	CASSSQAGFGEQYF
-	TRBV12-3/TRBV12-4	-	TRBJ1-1	TGTGCCAGCACCCCAACAGGACGGTACACTGAAGCTTTCTTT	CASTPTGRYTEAFF
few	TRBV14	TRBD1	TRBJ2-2	TGTGCCAGCAGCCAAGCCCTCCGACAGGGCGGGACCGGGGAGCTGTTTTTT	CASSQALRQGGTGELFF
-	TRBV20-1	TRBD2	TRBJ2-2	TGCAGTGCTAGAGATCGTAAGGGACTAGAATCCACCGGGGAGCTGTTTTTT	CSARDRKGLESTGELFF
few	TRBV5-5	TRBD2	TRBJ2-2	TGTGCCAGCAGCTTGCTGCCGGGACTAGCGGGAGGCACCGGGGAGCTGTTTTTT	CASSLLPGLAGGTGELFF